This T cell receptor (beta chain) derives from a study of tumor and adjacent non-tumor tissue in lung cancer. Worth noting for this clonotype: Mismatch with germline at one junction end may stem from a read error.

The germline gives CDR1 LGHNA, CDR2 YNFKEQ. This CDR3 is built from 16 residues. TCRbeta libraries were built with three rounds of nested PCR, modified from ARM-PCR. TCRdb used MiXCR to reprocess the multiplex PCR reads, holding one entry per CDR3 protein. The sample holds fewer than 85,000 distinct CDR3 sequences, around 77% seen once. The template was RNA from unsorted bulk tissue. Between August and November 2014, newly diagnosed, chemotherapy-naive lung cancer patients underwent thoracic surgery in China. This receptor was obtained from a woman in her 50s with non-small cell lung cancer. The sequencing sample was made of lung tumor tissue. The rearrangement links TRBV4-2 to TRBJ2-2; TRBD2 aligns across 7 bases. CDR3 protein: CAGSLLGRGRTGELFF. CDR3 sequence (DNA): TGTGCCGGCAGCCTCTTGGGGAGGGGAAGGACCGGGGAGTTGTTTTTT.